These T cell receptor beta chains were read from a single sample in a study of blood T cell repertoires in COVID-19. Sequenced by immunoSEQ multiplex PCR; TCRdb stores in-frame clones only, minus some. The table lists 250,000 to 350,000 clones, 75% to 90% of them singletons. The sample was peripheral blood. The origin of the receptors is a woman in her fifties or sixties with acute or convalescent COVID-19. CDR3s include the opening cysteine and the closing phenylalanine or tryptophan. A D gene is named only where the DNA matches it firmly. The size field is filled for only some rows; it gives once, few, many or a size class.

d_gene: .; v_gene: TRBV29-1; j_gene: TRBJ1-3; len: 13; abundance: .; CDR3aa: CSVAWGPGNTIYF; CDR3nt: TGCAGCGTTGCTTGGGGGCCTGGAAACACCATATATTTT
d_gene: .; v_gene: TRBV12-3/TRBV12-4; j_gene: TRBJ2-1; len: 12; abundance: .; CDR3aa: CASSFTGDEQFF; CDR3nt: TGTGCCAGCAGTTTTACAGGCGATGAGCAGTTCTTC
d_gene: .; v_gene: TRBV10-1; j_gene: TRBJ2-7; len: 13; abundance: once; CDR3aa: CASSGAASYEQYF; CDR3nt: TGCGCCAGCAGTGGGGCCGCCTCCTACGAGCAGTACTTC
d_gene: .; v_gene: TRBV7-8; j_gene: TRBJ2-1; len: 16; abundance: .; CDR3aa: CASSYPFPQRDNEQFF; CDR3nt: TGTGCCAGCAGTTATCCATTCCCCCAGCGGGACAATGAGCAGTTCTTC
d_gene: TRBD1; v_gene: TRBV6-5; j_gene: TRBJ1-6; len: 16; abundance: .; CDR3aa: CASSYSEGALNSPLHF; CDR3nt: TGTGCCAGCAGTTACTCGGAGGGGGCTCTCAATTCACCCCTCCACTTT
d_gene: TRBD1; v_gene: TRBV7-2; j_gene: TRBJ1-3; len: 14; abundance: .; CDR3aa: CASSLGQGGNTIYF; CDR3nt: TGTGCCAGCAGCTTAGGACAGGGTGGAAACACCATATATTTT
d_gene: TRBD1; v_gene: TRBV7-6; j_gene: TRBJ2-7; len: 16; abundance: .; CDR3aa: CASSLAKGQSSYEQYF; CDR3nt: TGTGCCAGCAGCTTAGCGAAGGGACAGTCCTCCTACGAGCAGTACTTC
d_gene: .; v_gene: TRBV5-8; j_gene: TRBJ1-5; len: 15; abundance: .; CDR3aa: CASSPSGGSNQPQHF; CDR3nt: TGTGCCAGCAGCCCCTCGGGGGGAAGCAATCAGCCCCAGCATTTT
d_gene: .; v_gene: TRBV7-2; j_gene: TRBJ2-5; len: 15; abundance: once; CDR3aa: CASSFAVNSQETQYF; CDR3nt: TGTGCCAGCAGCTTCGCAGTCAACAGCCAAGAGACCCAGTACTTC
d_gene: .; v_gene: TRBV2; j_gene: TRBJ1-6; len: 13; abundance: .; CDR3aa: CASKGEGLSPLHF; CDR3nt: TGTGCCAGCAAAGGGGAGGGTCTGTCACCCCTCCACTTT
d_gene: .; v_gene: TRBV2; j_gene: TRBJ1-5; len: 15; abundance: .; CDR3aa: CASSEARQLNQPQHF; CDR3nt: TGTGCCAGCAGTGAAGCCAGACAGCTCAATCAGCCCCAGCATTTT
d_gene: TRBD1; v_gene: TRBV3-1/TRBV3-2; j_gene: TRBJ2-7; len: 15; abundance: .; CDR3aa: CASRPKGTGLYEQYF; CDR3nt: TGTGCCAGCAGACCTAAGGGGACAGGCCTCTACGAGCAGTACTTC
d_gene: TRBD2; v_gene: TRBV5-4; j_gene: TRBJ2-3; len: 16; abundance: .; CDR3aa: CASSSWTSGSTDTQYF; CDR3nt: TGTGCCAGCAGCTCCTGGACTAGCGGGAGCACAGATACGCAGTATTTT
d_gene: TRBD1; v_gene: TRBV5-6; j_gene: TRBJ1-4; len: 17; abundance: .; CDR3aa: CASGRQGALQNNEKLFF; CDR3nt: TGTGCCAGCGGCAGACAGGGGGCCCTACAGAATAATGAAAAACTGTTTTTT
d_gene: .; v_gene: TRBV5-3; j_gene: TRBJ1-2; len: 17; abundance: few; CDR3aa: CASDEGRRERNNYGYTF; CDR3nt: TGTGCCAGTGATGAGGGGCGGCGGGAACGCAATAACTATGGCTACACCTTC
d_gene: .; v_gene: TRBV9; j_gene: TRBJ1-5; len: 14; abundance: .; CDR3aa: CASSATGLNQPQHF; CDR3nt: TGTGCCAGCAGCGCAACGGGACTAAATCAGCCCCAGCATTTT
d_gene: .; v_gene: TRBV7-2; j_gene: TRBJ2-1; len: 11; abundance: few; CDR3aa: CASSSNNEQFF; CDR3nt: TGTGCCAGCAGCTCTAACAATGAGCAGTTCTTC
d_gene: TRBD1; v_gene: TRBV27; j_gene: TRBJ2-3; len: 14; abundance: .; CDR3aa: CASSLGQGWDTQYF; CDR3nt: TGTGCCAGCAGTTTGGGACAGGGGTGGGATACGCAGTATTTT
d_gene: TRBD1; v_gene: TRBV7-2; j_gene: TRBJ1-5; len: 15; abundance: .; CDR3aa: CASSLIGQGGQPQHF; CDR3nt: TGTGCCAGCAGCTTAATCGGACAGGGGGGCCAGCCCCAGCATTTT
d_gene: .; v_gene: TRBV20-1; j_gene: TRBJ2-1; len: 11; abundance: .; CDR3aa: CSATAGALVFF; CDR3nt: TGCAGTGCTACCGCGGGGGCCCTGGTGTTCTTC
d_gene: TRBD2; v_gene: TRBV14; j_gene: TRBJ2-1; len: 19; abundance: .; CDR3aa: CASSQDLAGGPGFYNEQFF; CDR3nt: TGTGCCAGCAGCCAAGATCTAGCGGGAGGGCCAGGGTTCTACAATGAGCAGTTCTTC
d_gene: .; v_gene: TRBV7-3; j_gene: TRBJ1-5; len: 13; abundance: .; CDR3aa: CASSWESNQPQHF; CDR3nt: TGTGCCAGCAGCTGGGAGAGCAATCAGCCCCAGCATTTT
d_gene: TRBD1; v_gene: TRBV10-3; j_gene: TRBJ2-6; len: 18; abundance: .; CDR3aa: CAISVDRGLLSGANVLTF; CDR3nt: TGTGCCATCAGTGTAGACAGGGGGCTTTTGTCTGGGGCCAACGTCCTGACTTTC
d_gene: .; v_gene: TRBV6-5; j_gene: TRBJ1-2; len: 13; abundance: .; CDR3aa: CASARDYNYGYTF; CDR3nt: TGTGCCAGCGCCCGGGACTATAACTATGGCTACACCTTC
d_gene: TRBD1; v_gene: TRBV7-9; j_gene: TRBJ1-2; len: 17; abundance: .; CDR3aa: CASTLVRGQGVRYGYTF; CDR3nt: TGTGCCAGCACCCTAGTCCGGGGACAGGGAGTTAGGTATGGCTACACCTTC
d_gene: .; v_gene: TRBV2; j_gene: TRBJ2-7; len: 14; abundance: once; CDR3aa: CASAEIQNDYEQYF; CDR3nt: TGTGCCAGCGCCGAGATCCAAAACGACTACGAGCAGTACTTC
d_gene: .; v_gene: TRBV28; j_gene: TRBJ2-5; len: 14; abundance: .; CDR3aa: CASSLSGGQETQYF; CDR3nt: TGTGCCAGCAGTTTGAGTGGGGGGCAAGAGACCCAGTACTTC
d_gene: .; v_gene: TRBV19; j_gene: TRBJ1-1; len: 12; abundance: .; CDR3aa: CASRTGNTEAFF; CDR3nt: TGTGCCAGTAGGACAGGGAACACTGAAGCTTTCTTT
d_gene: TRBD2; v_gene: TRBV7-7; j_gene: TRBJ2-5; len: 19; abundance: .; CDR3aa: CASSPATGTSGRAQETQYF; CDR3nt: TGTGCTAGCTCCCCTGCTACCGGGACTAGCGGGAGGGCCCAAGAGACCCAGTACTTC
d_gene: TRBD1; v_gene: TRBV7-6; j_gene: TRBJ1-1; len: 15; abundance: .; CDR3aa: CASSSWTGAYTEAFF; CDR3nt: TGTGCCAGCAGCTCATGGACAGGGGCCTATACTGAAGCTTTCTTT
d_gene: TRBD1; v_gene: TRBV19; j_gene: TRBJ1-1; len: 17; abundance: .; CDR3aa: CASSIGTGASLNTEAFF; CDR3nt: TGTGCCAGTAGTATAGGGACAGGGGCATCTTTGAACACTGAAGCTTTCTTT
d_gene: .; v_gene: TRBV9; j_gene: TRBJ2-6; len: 14; abundance: once; CDR3aa: CASQGSSGANVLTF; CDR3nt: TGTGCCAGCCAGGGAAGCTCTGGGGCCAACGTCCTGACTTTC
d_gene: TRBD1; v_gene: TRBV6-2/TRBV6-3; j_gene: TRBJ1-2; len: 14; abundance: .; CDR3aa: CASSYADRVHGYTF; CDR3nt: TGTGCCAGCAGTTACGCAGACAGGGTTCATGGCTACACCTTC
d_gene: .; v_gene: TRBV10-1; j_gene: TRBJ1-5; len: 15; abundance: .; CDR3aa: CASSRGQFSNQPQHF; CDR3nt: TGCGCCAGCAGCAGAGGACAATTTAGCAATCAGCCCCAGCATTTT